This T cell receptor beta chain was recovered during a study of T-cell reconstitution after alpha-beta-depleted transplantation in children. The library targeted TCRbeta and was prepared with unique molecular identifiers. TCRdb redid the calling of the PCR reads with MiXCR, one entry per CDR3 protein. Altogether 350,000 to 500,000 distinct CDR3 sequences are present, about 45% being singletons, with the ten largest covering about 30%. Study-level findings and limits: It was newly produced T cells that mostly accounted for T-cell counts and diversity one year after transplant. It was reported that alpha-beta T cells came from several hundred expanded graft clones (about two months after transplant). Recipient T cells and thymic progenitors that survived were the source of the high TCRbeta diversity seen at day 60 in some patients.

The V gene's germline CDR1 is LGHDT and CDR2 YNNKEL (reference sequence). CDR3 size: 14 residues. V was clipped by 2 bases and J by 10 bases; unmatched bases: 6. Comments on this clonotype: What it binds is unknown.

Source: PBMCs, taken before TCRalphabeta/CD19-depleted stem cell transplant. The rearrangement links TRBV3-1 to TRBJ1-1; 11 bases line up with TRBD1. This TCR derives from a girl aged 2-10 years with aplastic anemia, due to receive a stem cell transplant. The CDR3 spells CASSQMGGQGAAFF. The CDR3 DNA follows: TGTGCCAGCAGCCAAATGGGAGGACAGGGGGCAGCTTTCTTT.